The 26 T cell receptor beta chains reported below all come from one sample, sequenced in a study of regulatory dendritic cells for organ transplantation. Their recognized antigens are unknown. CFSE-labeled sorted T cells met regulatory or mature dendritic cells for around 5 days. Clones were sequenced by immunoSEQ multiplex PCR, and TCRdb holds only the in-frame ones, with some missing. The sample shows some 12,000 clones, roughly 73% of them seen only once. Sequenced material: naive CD8+ T cells from blood cultured with regulatory dendritic cells. Noted subset: CD45RA+ naive T cells. The receptors were gathered from a human donor in good health.

The chain uses TRBV7-8 and TRBJ2-1, with D possibly matching TRBD1 (6 bases). Germline V gene data show CDR1 as SGHVS and CDR2 as FQNEAQ. The V end lost 2 bases, the J end lost 2 bases, and 13 bases lay between the germline ends. The CDR3 runs to 16 residues. CDR3 DNA: TGTGCCAGCAGCTTAAGTACCGGGACACCCTACAATGAGCAGTTCTTC. Translation: CASSLSTGTPYNEQFF.

The rearrangement joins TRBV9 to TRBJ1-1; D remains unclear. The V gene's germline CDR1 is SGDLS and CDR2 YYNGEE. The CDR3 length is 13 residues. Trimming cost V 4 bases and J 4 bases, with 11 bases left between them. This CDR3 is CASSPYISTEAFF. As DNA, the CDR3 is TGTGCCAGCAGCCCTTATATTAGCACTGAAGCTTTCTTT.

This CDR3 is CASSFGGAVVETQYF. The CDR3 region has the DNA TGTGCCAGCAGTTTTGGGGGGGCGGTCGTGGAGACCCAGTACTTC. This rearrangement joins TRBV6-5 to TRBJ2-5, with D possibly matching TRBD2 (7 bases). Between the trimmed V and J ends, which lost 4 bases and 5 bases, there was a span of 17 bases. This CDR3 has 15 amino acids. Germline CDR1 is MNHEY and CDR2 is SVGAGI.

V and J are TRBV7-9 and TRBJ1-4; D may be TRBD1 (5 bases). Germline V CDR1 and CDR2: SEHNR, FQNEAQ (reference sequence). Trimming pared 5 bases from V and 8 bases from J, leaving 12 bases between. The CDR3 has 13 residues. In DNA form, the CDR3 reads TGTGCCAGCAGCCCCCCCTACAGGGAAAAACTGTTTTTT. This sequence encodes CASSPPYREKLFF.

The rearrangement joins TRBV5-4 to TRBJ2-7; D not resolved. V lost 3 bases to trimming and J lost 5 bases, with 12 bases between them. The germline gives CDR1 SGHNT, CDR2 YYREEE (reference sequence). This CDR3 spans 13 amino acids. The DNA of the CDR3 is TGTGCCAGCAGCTCCCAATCCGGTGACGAGCAGTACTTC. Its translation: CASSSQSGDEQYF.

This clone was detected only a few times. This sequence joins TRBV10-1 and TRBJ1-2; D is unclear. This CDR3 spans 13 amino acids. In germline, CDR1 is WNHNN, CDR2 SYGVQD (reference sequence). Deletions cut 2 bases from V and 8 bases from J, with 12 bases between. The CDR3 sequence is CASSEDPERGYTF. The CDR3 coding sequence is TGCGCCAGCAGTGAGGACCCAGAGCGGGGCTACACCTTC.

This clone is a singleton in its sample. The V gene is TRBV13, the J gene TRBJ2-7; D possibly corresponds to TRBD1 (6 bases). With 5 bases removed from V and 3 bases from J, the gap between germline ends came to 11 bases. Germline lookup yields CDR1 PRHDT and CDR2 FYEKMQ (reference sequence). CDR3 length: 13 residues. Written as DNA, the CDR3 is TGTGCCAGCAGCACCCGGGACAACTACGAGCAGTACTTC. Its protein product is CASSTRDNYEQYF. The whole variable domain, remainder taken from reference TRBV13 and TRBJ2-7, is AAGVIQSPRHLIKEKRETATLKCYPIPRHDTVYWYQQGPGQDPQFLISFYEKMQSDKGSIPDRFSAQQFSDYHSELNMSSLELGDSALYFCASSTRDNYEQYFGPGTRLTVT.

The rearrangement links TRBV9 to TRBJ1-4; D unresolved. V was clipped by 4 bases and J by 0 bases, with 10 bases between them. This CDR3 comprises 15 residues. Per the germline V gene, CDR1 is SGDLS and CDR2 is YYNGEE. The CDR3 spells CASSSSGATNEKLFF. The CDR3 coding sequence is TGTGCCAGCAGCTCCAGTGGAGCAACTAATGAAAAACTGTTTTTT.

V gene TRBV7-9 combines with J gene TRBJ1-2, with a weak D call TRBD1 (6 bases). Trimming removed 4 bases from V and 7 bases from J, with 22 bases in between. The CDR3 is 16 residues long. CDR1 SEHNR and CDR2 FQNEAQ come from the germline V gene (reference sequence). The CDR3 sequence is CASSYSLLQGIGGYTF. CDR3 coding DNA: TGTGCCAGCAGCTATTCCCTCCTACAGGGTATCGGTGGCTACACCTTC.

The V call is TRBV6-5, the J call TRBJ2-5; D is unclear. V dropped 8 bases and J dropped 6 bases, with 16 bases sitting between them. The CDR3 has 13 residues. Germline V gene lookup returns CDR1 MNHEY and CDR2 SVGAGI. CDR3 protein: CASQSRSKKTQYF. CDR3 in DNA: TGTGCCAGCCAAAGCCGTAGCAAAAAGACCCAGTACTTC.

This rearrangement joins TRBV7-2 to TRBJ2-1; 8 bases agree with TRBD2. Germline-derived CDR1 and CDR2 are SGHTA and FQGNSA. Trimming at V came to 1 base and at J to 5 bases, leaving 10 bases not matched to a gene. This CDR3 is 17 amino acids long. In DNA, the CDR3 is TGTGCCAGCAGCTTAGTTGCCAGCGGGGGTCAACACAATGAGCAGTTCTTC. It is translated as CASSLVASGGQHNEQFF.

In its sample, this clone is medium-sized. The V and J genes are TRBV9 and TRBJ2-1, with D perhaps TRBD1 (6 bases). CDR3 length: 13 amino acids. With 0 bases removed from V and 5 bases from J, the gap between germline ends came to 6 bases. Germline CDR1 and CDR2: SGDLS and YYNGEE. The CDR3 loop is CASSVDRDNEQFF. DNA of the CDR3: TGTGCCAGCAGCGTAGACAGGGACAATGAGCAGTTCTTC.

This chain joins TRBV6-5 and TRBJ1-3, with D possibly being TRBD1 (6 bases). CDR3 length equals 15 residues. Looked up from germline, CDR1 is MNHEY and CDR2 is SVGAGI. Trimming removed 4 bases at V and 2 bases at J, with 12 bases between. The CDR3 reads CASSSLGGPGNTIYF. The CDR3 coding sequence is TGTGCCAGCAGTTCCCTCGGGGGGCCTGGAAACACCATATATTTT.

The chain is built from TRBV2 and TRBJ2-5, with 10 bases identical to TRBD1. The germline CDR1 and CDR2 sequences are SNHLY and FYNNEI. The V and J ends lost 8 bases and 5 bases, in that order; junction bases with no gene match: 5. The CDR3 extends over 13 amino acids. The CDR3 nucleotides read TGTGCCAGCGGGGACAGGGGTTCGGAGACCCAGTACTTC. The encoded protein is CASGDRGSETQYF. Based on the CDR3 plus reference TRBV2 and TRBJ2-5, the full variable domain is EPEVTQTPSHQVTQMGQEVILRCVPISNHLYFYWYRQILGQKVEFLVSFYNNEISEKSEIFDDQFSVERPDGSNFTLKIRSTKLEDSAMYFCASGDRGSETQYFGPGTRLLVL.

This rearrangement joins TRBV4-1 to TRBJ1-1, with D perhaps matching TRBD1 (5 bases). CDR3 length: 17 residues. The germline CDR1 and CDR2 sequences are MGHRA and YSYEKL. V lost 0 bases to trimming and J lost 1 base, with 15 bases between them. In DNA, the CDR3 is TGCGCCAGCAGCCAAGATCTCCCCGTGGGGCCGAACACTGAAGCTTTCTTT. Protein sequence: CASSQDLPVGPNTEAFF.

The chain joins TRBV7-2 to TRBJ2-1, with D maybe TRBD1 (6 bases). Germline assignment: CDR1 SGHTA and CDR2 FQGNSA. The length of the CDR3 is 16 residues. Trimming removed 5 bases at V and 0 bases at J, with 14 bases between. This chain's CDR3 is CASSLMGRGSYNEQFF. In nucleotides, the CDR3 is TGTGCCAGCAGCCTCATGGGCAGGGGCTCCTACAATGAGCAGTTCTTC.

Here the CDR3 reads CAISESGVQPQHF. CDR3 coding DNA: TGTGCCATCAGTGAGTCAGGGGTTCAGCCCCAGCATTTT. This chain links TRBV10-3 with TRBJ1-5; D possibly corresponds to TRBD1 (5 bases). V dropped 0 bases and J dropped 6 bases, with 6 bases sitting between them. This CDR3 is built from 13 residues. The germline gives CDR1 ENHRY, CDR2 SYGVKD.

CDR3 nucleotide sequence: TGCGCCAGCAGCGGGGAGGCACTTCTGGCGGGAGATACGCAGTATTTT. It encodes CASSGEALLAGDTQYF. The chain joins TRBV5-1 to TRBJ2-3, with D tentatively TRBD2 (6 bases). Looked up from germline, CDR1 is SGHRS and CDR2 is YFSETQ. CDR3 length: 16 amino acids. The V and J ends lost 4 bases and 5 bases respectively, with 20 bases between them. The whole variable domain, remainder taken from reference TRBV5-1 and TRBJ2-3, is KAGVTQTPRYLIKTRGQQVTLSCSPISGHRSVSWYQQTPGQGLQFLFEYFSETQRNKGNFPGRFSGRQFSNSRSEMNVSTLELGDSALYLCASSGEALLAGDTQYFGPGTRLTVL.

This sequence joins TRBV7-8 and TRBJ2-1, with unresolved D. Germline assignment: CDR1 SGHVS and CDR2 FQNEAQ. Trimming stripped 1 base from V and 9 bases from J, with 13 bases between. The CDR3 is 14 amino acids. CDR3 sequence: CASSLVQSVFEQFF. Here the CDR3 DNA reads TGTGCCAGCAGCTTAGTGCAAAGCGTCTTTGAGCAGTTCTTC.

The chain recombines TRBV7-8 with TRBJ2-3, with 9 bases fitting TRBD2. The V segment lost 5 bases and the J segment 6 bases; nucleotides outside the gene matches: 9. The CDR3 spans 15 residues. Germline V gene data show CDR1 as SGHVS and CDR2 as FQNEAQ. The CDR3 loop reads CASSPGRGGLDTQYF. In DNA form, the CDR3 reads TGTGCCAGCAGCCCCGGGCGGGGGGGGCTGGATACGCAGTATTTT.

This clone has just one count. The CDR3 coding sequence is TGCGCCAGCAGCCCGAAAGGGGGATATGGCTACACCTTC. Its translation is CASSPKGGYGYTF. V is TRBV4-1 and J is TRBJ1-2; D might be TRBD1 (6 bases). This CDR3 has 13 residues. CDR1 and CDR2 from the germline V gene are MGHRA and YSYEKL. Trimming left V 4 bases short and J 5 bases short, with 11 bases between.

This chain links TRBV19 with TRBJ2-1; 12 positions match TRBD1. V was pared by 5 bases and J by 7 bases, with 15 bases of the junction left unmatched. The CDR3 is made up of 18 amino acids. In germline, CDR1 is LNHDA, CDR2 SQIVND (reference sequence). The CDR3 reads CASSVTFPRDRGRNEQFF. The CDR3 DNA is TGTGCCAGTAGTGTAACATTCCCTAGGGACAGGGGGCGGAATGAGCAGTTCTTC.

V is TRBV19 and J is TRBJ1-6, with D maybe TRBD1 (5 bases). V lost 2 bases to trimming and J lost 11 bases, with 7 bases between them. Germline CDR1 LNHDA, CDR2 SQIVND (reference sequence). The CDR3 length is 12 residues. CDR3 protein: CASSISGPPLHF. The CDR3 region has the DNA TGTGCCAGTAGTATATCAGGGCCACCCCTCCACTTT.

The V call is TRBV10-3, the J call TRBJ2-2, with TRBD1 as a possible D gene (5 bases). The length of the CDR3 is 15 residues. V was shortened by 4 bases and J by 0 bases, with 9 bases between the two germline ends. Germline V lookup: CDR1 ENHRY, CDR2 SYGVKD. CDR3: CAISVRDPNTGELFF. CDR3 bases: TGTGCCATCAGTGTCAGGGATCCGAACACCGGGGAGCTGTTTTTT.

The sample holds a few counts of this clone. The genes are TRBV7-8 and TRBJ2-3; D might be TRBD2 (6 bases). Trimming took 1 base from V and 2 from J, leaving 10 bases between them. Germline-derived CDR1 and CDR2 are SGHVS and FQNEAQ. The CDR3 extends over 15 amino acids. The CDR3 here is CASSLGAGPTDTQYF. CDR3 bases: TGTGCCAGCAGCTTAGGTGCGGGGCCCACAGATACGCAGTATTTT. Full variable domain (outside the CDR3, taken from reference TRBV7-8 and TRBJ2-3): GAGVSQSPRYKVAKRGQDVALRCDPISGHVSLFWYQQALGQGPEFLTYFQNEAQLDKSGLPSDRFFAERPEGSVSTLKIQRTQQEDSAVYLCASSLGAGPTDTQYFGPGTRLTVL.

The gene calls are TRBV19 and TRBJ1-5; unclear D gene. The CDR3 has 13 residues. Germline assignment: CDR1 LNHDA and CDR2 SQIVND (reference sequence). Trimming shortened V by 3 bases and J by 4 bases, and 7 bases separated the two germline ends. CDR3 DNA sequence: TGTGCCAGTAGTATGGGCAGGAATCAGCCCCAGCATTTT. The encoded protein is CASSMGRNQPQHF.